Listed below are T cell receptor beta chains from one sample, sequenced in a study of blood T cell repertoires in COVID-19. Clones were sequenced by immunoSEQ multiplex PCR, and TCRdb holds only the in-frame ones, with some missing. The sample records roughly 150,000 clones, 80% to 90% being singletons. Sequenced material: peripheral blood. Receptors originate from a woman aged 55 to 70 with COVID-19, enrolled during active disease. Each CDR3 is given with its conserved first and last residue. Fields, in order: clone size, D gene, J gene, V gene, CDR3 protein, CDR3 DNA. D genes are given only for firm matches. Only some rows state a clone size, as once, few, many or a class for expanded clones.

>NA|TRBD1|TRBJ1-2|TRBV19
CASSIVRDSDYTF
TGTGCCAGTAGTATAGTGAGGGACAGTGACTACACCTTC
>NA|NA|TRBJ2-1|TRBV5-4
CASSLVLIQGSIRNEQFF
TGTGCCAGCAGCTTGGTGTTAATACAGGGAAGTATAAGGAATGAGCAGTTCTTC
>NA|NA|TRBJ1-5|TRBV5-8
CASSLGHQNQPQHF
TGTGCCAGCAGCTTGGGGCACCAGAATCAGCCCCAGCATTTT
>NA|TRBD1|TRBJ1-6|TRBV5-1
CASSPGDSVNSPLHF
TGCGCCAGCAGCCCCGGGGACAGCGTCAATTCACCCCTCCACTTT
>NA|NA|TRBJ1-5|TRBV19
CASSIEGLVNQPQHF
TGTGCCAGTAGTATAGAAGGACTGGTCAATCAGCCCCAGCATTTT
>NA|TRBD1|TRBJ1-3|TRBV9
CASSVFQTGAGGNTIYF
TGTGCCAGCAGCGTCTTTCAAACAGGGGCCGGGGGAAACACCATATATTTT
>few|NA|TRBJ1-6|TRBV7-2
CASSFGRARSYNSPLHF
TGTGCCAGCAGCTTTGGCAGGGCGCGCTCCTATAATTCACCCCTCCACTTT
>NA|TRBD1|TRBJ2-1|TRBV7-3
CASSSGGQSHNEQFF
TGTGCCAGCAGCTCTGGGGGACAGAGTCACAATGAGCAGTTCTTC
>NA|NA|TRBJ1-1|TRBV9
CASSVGANTEAFF
TGTGCCAGCAGCGTAGGGGCGAACACTGAAGCTTTCTTT
>once|NA|TRBJ1-2|TRBV19
CASSMPETGPNYGYTF
TGTGCCAGTAGTATGCCCGAGACAGGACCTAACTATGGCTACACCTTC
>NA|NA|TRBJ2-3|TRBV14
CASSRNWRGQITDTQYF
TGTGCCAGCAGCCGCAATTGGCGGGGTCAAATCACAGATACGCAGTATTTT
>NA|NA|TRBJ1-2|TRBV30
CAFSDSYGYTF
TGTGCCTTCTCCGACAGCTATGGCTACACCTTC
>NA|NA|TRBJ1-1|TRBV6-5
CASSPELWWTEAFF
TGTGCCAGCAGCCCCGAGTTATGGTGGACTGAAGCTTTCTTT
>NA|NA|TRBJ1-2|TRBV6-6
CASSIRNLLRNYGYTF
TGTGCCAGCAGTATACGCAATCTGTTACGGAACTATGGCTACACCTTC
>NA|NA|TRBJ1-4|TRBV6-5
CATLSMQGYEKLFF
TGTGCCACCCTCAGTATGCAGGGGTATGAAAAACTGTTTTTT
>NA|NA|TRBJ1-1|TRBV30
CAWSPGNRKNTEAFF
TGTGCCTGGAGCCCAGGAAACCGGAAGAACACTGAAGCTTTCTTT
>NA|NA|TRBJ1-1|TRBV19
CASSIVGRGGTEAFF
TGTGCCAGTAGTATAGTAGGGCGGGGCGGCACTGAAGCTTTCTTT
>NA|TRBD1|TRBJ1-2|TRBV7-6
CASSQRDRPIGGYTF
TGTGCCAGCAGCCAGAGGGACAGGCCGATCGGTGGCTACACCTTC
>NA|NA|TRBJ1-1|TRBV6-5
CASTPRQGEAFF
TGTGCCAGCACCCCGCGGCAGGGGGAAGCTTTCTTT
>few|TRBD1|TRBJ1-2|TRBV29-1
CSVRTGLHGYTF
TGCAGCGTTAGGACAGGACTACATGGCTACACCTTC
>NA|NA|TRBJ2-2|TRBV7-3
CASSLTLTGELFF
TGTGCCAGCAGCTTAACTCTCACCGGGGAGCTGTTTTTT
>once|NA|TRBJ1-1|TRBV25-1
CASSELRDSTEAFF
TGTGCCAGCAGTGAATTGAGGGATTCCACTGAAGCTTTCTTT
>few|NA|TRBJ1-2|TRBV9
CASSALGGLGGYTF
TGTGCCAGCAGCGCCCTCGGGGGACTAGGTGGCTACACCTTC
>NA|NA|TRBJ1-1|TRBV28
CASSFIGVRGAFF
TGTGCCAGCAGTTTTATAGGGGTCAGGGGAGCTTTCTTT
>NA|NA|TRBJ2-7|TRBV15
CATSERTAEGEYEQYF
TGTGCCACCAGCGAGCGGACAGCGGAAGGAGAGTACGAGCAGTACTTC
>few|TRBD1|TRBJ2-2|TRBV5-1
CASSRQGSSTGELFF
TGCGCCAGCAGCCGACAGGGTTCGAGCACCGGGGAGCTGTTTTTT
>once|TRBD1|TRBJ1-6|TRBV30
CAWSVLQGASPLHF
TGTGCCTGGAGTGTTCTGCAGGGGGCCTCACCCCTCCACTTT
>NA|NA|TRBJ1-1|TRBV7-2
CASSLGPYTEAFF
TGTGCCAGCAGCTTAGGGCCTTACACTGAAGCTTTCTTT
>NA|NA|TRBJ1-6|TRBV5-4
CASSSGQGGIDSPLHF
TGTGCCAGCAGCTCCGGTCAGGGCGGTATCGATTCACCCCTCCACTTT
>few|NA|TRBJ2-3|TRBV14
CASSQGPVSGEKQYF
TGTGCCAGCAGCCAAGGGCCGGTGTCGGGGGAAAAGCAGTATTTT
>NA|TRBD2|TRBJ2-1|TRBV19
CASSIGLAGGPGNEQFF
TGTGCCAGTAGTATAGGACTAGCGGGAGGGCCAGGGAATGAGCAGTTCTTC
>once|NA|TRBJ1-4|TRBV3-1/TRBV3-2
CASSPRQDYNEKLFF
TGTGCCAGCAGCCCCCGGCAGGATTATAATGAAAAACTGTTTTTT
>NA|TRBD1|TRBJ2-3|TRBV18
CASSPPDTGGAWGTDTQYF
TGTGCCAGCTCACCACCGGACACAGGGGGCGCATGGGGCACAGATACGCAGTATTTT
>NA|NA|TRBJ2-5|TRBV7-3
CASSPRGRGVGETQYF
TGTGCCAGCAGCCCCCGGGGGAGGGGGGTAGGGGAGACCCAGTACTTC
>NA|NA|TRBJ2-3|TRBV3-1/TRBV3-2
CASSPTRTSTDTQYF
TGTGCCAGCAGCCCTACCCGAACTAGCACAGATACGCAGTATTTT
>NA|NA|TRBJ2-5|TRBV20-1
CSASRASAEETQYF
TGCAGTGCTAGTAGGGCTAGCGCCGAAGAGACCCAGTACTTC
>NA|TRBD2|TRBJ2-3|TRBV9
CASTGGYTDTQYF
TGTGCCAGCACCGGGGGGTACACAGATACGCAGTATTTT
>NA|TRBD1|TRBJ2-7|TRBV7-2
CASSPRGTGVGEQYF
TGTGCCAGCAGCCCGCGCGGGACAGGGGTAGGGGAGCAGTACTTC
>NA|NA|TRBJ1-3|TRBV5-1
CASSWGPTEASGNTIYF
TGCGCCAGCAGCTGGGGTCCGACAGAAGCCTCTGGAAACACCATATATTTT
>many|TRBD2|TRBJ2-1|TRBV19
CASIDSGRYEQFF
TGTGCCAGTATAGATAGCGGGAGATATGAGCAGTTCTTC
>NA|NA|TRBJ1-3|TRBV5-1
CASSSRVGGSGNTIYF
TGCGCCAGCAGCTCCAGAGTGGGGGGCTCTGGAAACACCATATATTTT
>NA|NA|TRBJ2-2|TRBV18
CASSPPKGFTGELFF
TGTGCCAGCTCACCACCGAAGGGGTTCACCGGGGAGCTGTTTTTT
>once|TRBD1|TRBJ1-5|TRBV5-6
CASSRRGRDQPQHF
TGTGCCAGCAGCCGCAGGGGGCGAGATCAGCCCCAGCATTTT
>NA|NA|TRBJ2-1|TRBV18
CASSPSSGGEQFF
TGTGCCAGCTCACCCTCAAGCGGAGGTGAGCAGTTCTTC